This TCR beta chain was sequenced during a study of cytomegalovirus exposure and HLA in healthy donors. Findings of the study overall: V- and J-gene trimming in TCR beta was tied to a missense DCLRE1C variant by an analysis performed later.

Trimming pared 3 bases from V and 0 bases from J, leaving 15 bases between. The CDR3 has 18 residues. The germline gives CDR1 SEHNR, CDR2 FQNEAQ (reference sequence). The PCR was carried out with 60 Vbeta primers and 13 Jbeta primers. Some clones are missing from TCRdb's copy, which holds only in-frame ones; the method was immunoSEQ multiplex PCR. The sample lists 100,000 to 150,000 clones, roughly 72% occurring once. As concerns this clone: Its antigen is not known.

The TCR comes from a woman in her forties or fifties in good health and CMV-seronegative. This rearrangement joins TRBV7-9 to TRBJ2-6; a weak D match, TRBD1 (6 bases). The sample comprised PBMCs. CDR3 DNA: TGTGCCAGCAGCTTCGACAGGCTTTCAGGCTCTGGGGCCAACGTCCTGACTTTC. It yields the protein CASSFDRLSGSGANVLTF.